This note documents a single TCR beta chain sequence. TCRdb keeps only in-frame clones here, not all; method: immunoSEQ multiplex PCR. The sample has fewer than 400,000 clones; nearly 90% are singletons. The data belong to a study of blood T cell repertoires in COVID-19. Study-wide context: Both acute and convalescent COVID-19 samples were obtained from the United States, Italy and Spain.

Germline lookup yields CDR1 LGHDT and CDR2 YNNKEL (reference sequence). Trimming left V 2 bases short and J 7 bases short, with 13 bases between. The CDR3 consists of 14 residues. The rearrangement joins TRBV3-1 (or the pseudogene TRBV3-2) to TRBJ2-3; D is ambiguous. The sequence was obtained from a woman aged 25 to 39 who had recovered from COVID-19. Sequenced input: PBMCs or T cells enriched from blood (not recorded which). The CDR3 DNA reads as TGTGCCAGCAGCCAACCGCTAGGAGCAAATACGCAGTATTTT. As protein: CASSQPLGANTQYF.